This TCR beta chain was obtained from a study of cytomegalovirus exposure and HLA in healthy donors. For the study at large: Earlier sequencing of 150 million to 200 million T cells yielded around 120 million unique TCR beta sequences. General study findings and limits: For most TCR beta V segments, an earlier analysis put the productive rate at about 90% or about 30% of the time. Associated with cytomegalovirus, according to the listing, were 150 to 200 TCR beta chains. Compared with the approximately 670-donor mean, an Asian-associated ancestry cluster reportedly had fewer N-insertions, according to a later analysis.

PCR amplification relied on 60 Vbeta primers (plus 13 Jbeta primers). Sequencing used immunoSEQ multiplex PCR; TCRdb keeps in-frame clones, though not all of them. This table has roughly 120,000 clones, 8.5% to 10% appearing once. The V gene lost 1 base and the J gene lost 3 bases, with 7 bases spanning the gap. Germline assignment: CDR1 LNHDA and CDR2 SQIVND (reference sequence). The CDR3 has 13 residues. This clone was seen only a few times. Its antigen is currently unknown. Other DNA variants within this sample encode the same CDR3. The chain joins TRBV19 to TRBJ2-7; D unresolved. This TCR came from a man aged 25 to 45 in good health and CMV-seronegative. Material: PBMCs. CDR3 protein: CASSIGRSYEQYF. CDR3 in DNA: TGTGCCAGTAGTATAGGTCGCAGCTACGAGCAGTACTTC.